This T cell receptor (beta chain) was identified during a study of identical twins. Donors were all healthy Caucasians. Template switching created a universal primer site, and the cDNA included unique molecular identifiers. TCRdb processed the 5' RACE reads anew with MiXCR; each CDR3 protein has one entry. The sample holds around 450,000 distinct CDR3 sequences, approximately 15% seen once. Note on this clonotype: What it recognizes is unknown.

General study findings and limits: There were fewer insertions in abundant cord blood beta clonotypes, but memory repertoires showed no such pattern.

This CDR3 region has 18 residues. J gave up 0 bases and V 6 bases, and 15 bases lay outside the gene matches. Germline lookup yields CDR1 KGHSH and CDR2 LQKENI. This sample was also put to use in a study of yellow fever vaccine responses in identical twins.

The sequenced material came from CD4+ T cells sorted from blood. This clonotype was sampled from a woman younger than 30 in good health. The chain combines TRBV18 with TRBJ2-3, with 7 bases lining up with TRBD2. The CDR3 reads CASSPTGGGSVSTDTQYF. The CDR3 DNA reads as TGTGCCAGCTCCCCCACTGGGGGGGGAAGTGTTAGCACAGATACGCAGTATTTT.